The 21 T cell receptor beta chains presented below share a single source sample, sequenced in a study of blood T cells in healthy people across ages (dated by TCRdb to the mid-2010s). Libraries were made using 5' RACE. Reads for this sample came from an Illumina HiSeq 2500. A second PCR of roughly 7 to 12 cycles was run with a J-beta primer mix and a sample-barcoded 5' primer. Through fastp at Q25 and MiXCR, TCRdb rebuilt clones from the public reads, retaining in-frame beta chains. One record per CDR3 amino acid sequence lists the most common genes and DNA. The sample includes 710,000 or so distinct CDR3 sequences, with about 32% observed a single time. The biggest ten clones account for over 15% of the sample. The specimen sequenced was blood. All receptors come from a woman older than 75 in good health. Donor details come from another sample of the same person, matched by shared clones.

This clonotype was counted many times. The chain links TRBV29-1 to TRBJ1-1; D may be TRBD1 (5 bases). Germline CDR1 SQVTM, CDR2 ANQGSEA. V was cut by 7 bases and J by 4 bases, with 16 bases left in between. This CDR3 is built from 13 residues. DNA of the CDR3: TGCAGCGACGGTAGCAGGGCCGCCACTGAAGCTTTCTTT. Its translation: CSDGSRAATEAFF.

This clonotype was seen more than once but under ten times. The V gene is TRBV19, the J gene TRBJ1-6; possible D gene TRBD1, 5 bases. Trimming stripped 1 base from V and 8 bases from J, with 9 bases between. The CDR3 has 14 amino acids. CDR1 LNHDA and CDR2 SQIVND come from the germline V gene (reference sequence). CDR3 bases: TGTGCCAGTAGTATAGGGGGCAGCGATTCACCCCTCCACTTT. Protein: CASSIGGSDSPLHF.

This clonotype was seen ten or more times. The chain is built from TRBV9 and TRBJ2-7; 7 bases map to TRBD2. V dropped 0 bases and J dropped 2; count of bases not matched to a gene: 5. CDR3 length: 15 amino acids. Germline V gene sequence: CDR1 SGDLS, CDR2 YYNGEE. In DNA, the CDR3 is TGTGCCAGCAGCGTAGGTTCCGGGGGGACCTACGAGCAGTACTTC. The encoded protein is CASSVGSGGTYEQYF. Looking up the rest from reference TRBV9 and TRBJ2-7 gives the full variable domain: DSGVTQTPKHLITATGQRVTLRCSPRSGDLSVYWYQQSLDQGLQFLIQYYNGEERAKGNILERFSAQQFPDLHSELNLSSLELGDSALYFCASSVGSGGTYEQYFGPGTRLTVT.

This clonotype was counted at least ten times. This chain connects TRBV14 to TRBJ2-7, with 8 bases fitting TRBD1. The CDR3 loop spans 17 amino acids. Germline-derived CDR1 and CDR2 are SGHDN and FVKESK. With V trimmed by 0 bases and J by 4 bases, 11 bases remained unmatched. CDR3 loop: CASSQDQGRGRMYEQYF. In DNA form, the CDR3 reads TGTGCCAGCAGCCAAGATCAGGGCAGGGGGCGCATGTACGAGCAGTACTTC.

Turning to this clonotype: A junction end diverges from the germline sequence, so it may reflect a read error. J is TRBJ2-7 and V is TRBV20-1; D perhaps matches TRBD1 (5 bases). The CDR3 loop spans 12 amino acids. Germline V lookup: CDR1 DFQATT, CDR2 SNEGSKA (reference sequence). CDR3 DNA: TGCGGTGCGGAAGACAGAACCTACGAGCAGTACTTC. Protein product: CGAEDRTYEQYF.

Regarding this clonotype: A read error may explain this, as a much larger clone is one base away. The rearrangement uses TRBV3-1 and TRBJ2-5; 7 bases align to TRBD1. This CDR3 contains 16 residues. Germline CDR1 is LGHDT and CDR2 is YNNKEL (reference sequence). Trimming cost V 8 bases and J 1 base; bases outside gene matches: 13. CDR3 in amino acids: CASGLYRGSGQETQYF. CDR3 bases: TGTGCCAGCGGCCTATACAGGGGAAGTGGCCAAGAGACCCAGTACTTC.

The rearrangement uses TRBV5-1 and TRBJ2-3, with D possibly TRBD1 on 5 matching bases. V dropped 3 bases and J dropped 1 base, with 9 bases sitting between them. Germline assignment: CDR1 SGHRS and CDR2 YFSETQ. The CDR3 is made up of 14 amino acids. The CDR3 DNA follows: TGCGCCAGCAGCTACCAGACAGGCACAGATACGCAGTATTTT. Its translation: CASSYQTGTDTQYF.

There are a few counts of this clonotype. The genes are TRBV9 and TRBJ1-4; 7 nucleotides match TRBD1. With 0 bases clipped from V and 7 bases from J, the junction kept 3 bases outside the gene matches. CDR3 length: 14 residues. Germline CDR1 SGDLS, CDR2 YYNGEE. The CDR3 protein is CASSVETGSEKLFF. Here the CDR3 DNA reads TGTGCCAGCAGCGTAGAGACAGGGAGTGAAAAACTGTTTTTT.

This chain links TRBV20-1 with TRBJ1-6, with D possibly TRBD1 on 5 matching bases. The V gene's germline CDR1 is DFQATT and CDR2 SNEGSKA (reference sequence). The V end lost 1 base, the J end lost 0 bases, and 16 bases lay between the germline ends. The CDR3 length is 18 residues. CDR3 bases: TGCAGTGCTAGAGGCTTCCGGGACTTCAGCTCCTATAATTCACCCCTCCACTTT. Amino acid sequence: CSARGFRDFSSYNSPLHF.

CDR3 sequence: CSARGRGGQDTQYF. The CDR3 coding sequence is TGCAGTGCTAGAGGGCGGGGGGGCCAAGATACGCAGTATTTT. V is TRBV20-1 and J is TRBJ2-3, with 9 bases matching TRBD2. CDR1 and CDR2 (germline): DFQATT, SNEGSKA (reference sequence). Trimming cost V 1 base and J 5 bases; bases outside gene matches: 4. This CDR3 is built from 14 residues.

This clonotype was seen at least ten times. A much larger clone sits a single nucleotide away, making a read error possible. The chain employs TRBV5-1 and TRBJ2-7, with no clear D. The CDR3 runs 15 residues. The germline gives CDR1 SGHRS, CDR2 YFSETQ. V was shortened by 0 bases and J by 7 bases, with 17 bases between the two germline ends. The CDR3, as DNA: TGCGCCAGCAGCTTGGAGGGTACGAGCTACAATGAGCAGTACTTC. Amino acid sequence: CASSLEGTSYNEQYF.

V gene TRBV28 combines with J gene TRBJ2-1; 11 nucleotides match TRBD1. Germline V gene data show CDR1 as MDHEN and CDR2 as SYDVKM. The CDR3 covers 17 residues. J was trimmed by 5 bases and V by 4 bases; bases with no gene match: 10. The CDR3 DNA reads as TGTGCCAGCAGTTCGTCCCCCCGGGACAGGGGGGACAATGAGCAGTTCTTC. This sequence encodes CASSSSPRDRGDNEQFF.

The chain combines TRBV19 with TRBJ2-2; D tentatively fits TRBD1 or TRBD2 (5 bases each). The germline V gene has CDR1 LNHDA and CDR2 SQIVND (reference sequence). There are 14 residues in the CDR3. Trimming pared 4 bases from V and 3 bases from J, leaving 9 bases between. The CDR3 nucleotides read TGTGCCAGTAGTAGAGGGGAATACACCGGGGAGCTGTTTTTT. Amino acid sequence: CASSRGEYTGELFF.

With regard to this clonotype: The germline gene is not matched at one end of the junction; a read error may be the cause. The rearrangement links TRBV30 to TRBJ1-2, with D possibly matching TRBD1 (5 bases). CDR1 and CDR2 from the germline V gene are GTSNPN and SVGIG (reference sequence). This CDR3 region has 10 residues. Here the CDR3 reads CTWIGGGYTF. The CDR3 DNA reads TGTACCTGGATTGGGGGAGGCTACACCTTC.

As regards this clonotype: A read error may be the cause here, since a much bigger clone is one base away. CDR3 coding DNA: TGTGCCAGCAGTTTTTGGCGGAGAGCCAATCAGCCCCAGCATTTT. The encoded protein is CASSFWRRANQPQHF. V gene TRBV12-3 or TRBV12-4 combines with J gene TRBJ1-5; D call uncertain. Trimming left V 3 bases short and J 3 bases short, with 12 bases between. The CDR3 has 15 residues.

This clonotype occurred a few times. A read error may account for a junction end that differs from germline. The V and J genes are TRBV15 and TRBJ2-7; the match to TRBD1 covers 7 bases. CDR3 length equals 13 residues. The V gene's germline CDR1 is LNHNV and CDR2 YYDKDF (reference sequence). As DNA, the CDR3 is TGTGCCACCAGCAGAGATAAAAGGGGGCCTCTGTCGTTC. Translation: CATSRDKRGPLSF.

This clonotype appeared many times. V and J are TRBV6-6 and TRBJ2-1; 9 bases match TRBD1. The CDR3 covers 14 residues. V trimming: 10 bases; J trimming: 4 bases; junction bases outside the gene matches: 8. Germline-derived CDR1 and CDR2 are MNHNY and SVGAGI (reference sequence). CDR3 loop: CATSGTGIYNEQFF. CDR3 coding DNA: TGTGCCACTTCCGGGACAGGGATTTACAATGAGCAGTTCTTC.

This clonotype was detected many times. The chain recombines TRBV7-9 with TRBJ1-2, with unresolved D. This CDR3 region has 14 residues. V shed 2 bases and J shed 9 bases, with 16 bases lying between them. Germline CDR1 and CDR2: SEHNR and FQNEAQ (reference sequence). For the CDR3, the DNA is TGTGCCAGCAGCTTACGTCCGGAGGGCAAGAGCTACACCTTC. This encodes CASSLRPEGKSYTF. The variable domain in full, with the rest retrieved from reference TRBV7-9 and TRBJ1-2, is DTGVSQNPRHKITKRGQNVTFRCDPISEHNRLYWYRQTLGQGPEFLTYFQNEAQLEKSRLLSDRFSAERPKGSFSTLEIQRTEQGDSAMYLCASSLRPEGKSYTFGSGTRLTVV.

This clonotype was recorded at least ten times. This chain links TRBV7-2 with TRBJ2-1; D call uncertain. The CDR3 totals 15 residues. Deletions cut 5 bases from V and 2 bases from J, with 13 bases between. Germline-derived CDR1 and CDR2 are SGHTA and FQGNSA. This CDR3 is CASSPALGTYNEQFF. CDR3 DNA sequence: TGTGCCAGCAGCCCAGCACTTGGGACCTACAATGAGCAGTTCTTC. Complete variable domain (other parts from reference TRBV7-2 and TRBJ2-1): GAGVSQSPSNKVTEKGKDVELRCDPISGHTALYWYRQSLGQGLEFLIYFQGNSAPDKSGLPSDRFSAERTGGSVSTLTIQRTQQEDSAVYLCASSPALGTYNEQFFGPGTRLTVL.

The chain's CDR3 is CASSQEGGSLRGYTF. In DNA form, the CDR3 reads TGCGCCAGCAGCCAAGAGGGTGGCAGTCTCAGAGGCTACACCTTC. This chain uses TRBV4-1 with TRBJ1-2; D gene uncertain. CDR3 size: 15 residues. V gave up 0 bases and J gave up 8 bases, with 16 bases separating them. In germline, CDR1 is MGHRA, CDR2 YSYEKL.

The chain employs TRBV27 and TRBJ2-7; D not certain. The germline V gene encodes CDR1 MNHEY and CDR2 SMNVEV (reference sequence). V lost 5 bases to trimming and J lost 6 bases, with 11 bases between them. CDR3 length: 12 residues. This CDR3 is CASSGSWGEQYF. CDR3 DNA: TGTGCCAGCAGTGGTTCGTGGGGCGAGCAGTACTTC.